A selection of T cell receptor beta chains follows, all from one sample in a study of CD4 and CD8 cells across lung adenocarcinoma regions. TCRdb reprocessed the PCR reads with MiXCR, giving one entry per CDR3 protein. The sample holds under 20,000 distinct CDR3 sequences, 46% seen once. The sequenced sample consisted of CD4+ T cells from the margin of a lung tumor. Receptor source: a male donor with lung adenocarcinoma. The CD4 and CD8 labels of this study may be unreliable. Both conserved end residues are part of each CDR3. A D gene is named only where the DNA matches it firmly. A row's size may be missing; if present it is once, few, many or a size class.

>TRBJ2-7|TRBD2|TRBV6-5|many
TGTGCCAGCAGTTACTCGGGCGGCGGGAGGTCCTACGAGCAGTACTTC
CASSYSGGGRSYEQYF
>TRBJ1-2|NA|TRBV6-1|NA
TGTGCCGGCGGTGAAGGGGGGGGGGGGGGGGGGGGCTACACCTTC
CAGGEGGGGGGGYTF
>TRBJ2-1|TRBD2|TRBV4-2|many
TGTGCCAGCAGCCAAGGTCCGGGGGGGAATGAGCAGTTCTTC
CASSQGPGGNEQFF
>TRBJ2-1|NA|TRBV27|few
TGTGCCAGCGCACTTCGGTGGGCAGGCGGGAATGAGCAGTTCTTC
CASALRWAGGNEQFF
>TRBJ2-3|NA|TRBV7-2|NA
TGTGCCAGCAGCTTATTAGGGTCGCTTAGCACAGATACGCAGTATTTT
CASSLLGSLSTDTQYF
>TRBJ1-1|NA|TRBV5-1|NA
TGCGCCAGCAGCTTAGGGGTGAACACTGAAGCTTTCTTT
CASSLGVNTEAFF
>TRBJ2-4|NA|TRBV20-1|NA
TGCAGTGCTGATGGACAGATGATAGCCAAAAACATTCAGTACTTC
CSADGQMIAKNIQYF
>TRBJ2-4|NA|TRBV6-1|NA
TGTGCCCGCAGTCCGGGGGAATGGGCCAAAAACACTCAGTACTTC
CARSPGEWAKNTQYF
>TRBJ2-4|NA|TRBV4-1|once
TGCGCCAGCAGCGGCCCGGGGCGAGGCGCCAGAGATACGCAGTACTTC
CASSGPGRGARDTQYF
>TRBJ2-2|TRBD2|TRBV3-1|few
TGTGCCAGCAAGAGCGGGAGAGGGGAGCTGTTTTTT
CASKSGRGELFF
>TRBJ1-1|TRBD1|TRBV6-1|many
TGTGCCAGCAGGGGACAGCTGAACACTGAAGCTTTCTTT
CASRGQLNTEAFF
>TRBJ2-1|TRBD2|TRBV6-1|many
TGTGCCAGAATAGCGGGAGGGTCCTACAATGAGCAGTTCTTC
CARIAGGSYNEQFF
>TRBJ2-3|NA|TRBV6-4|NA
TGTGCCAGGGGGGTCGGGGGCCGGGGCCCAGATACCCAGTATTTC
CARGVGGRGPDTQYF
>TRBJ2-7|NA|TRBV10-1|medium-sized
TGCGCCAGCAGTGAAGGAGCTACGGGGGACGAGCAGTACTTC
CASSEGATGDEQYF
>TRBJ2-1|NA|TRBV6-1|NA
TGTGCCAGCCAGGGTTTAGTGGGAGGCGAGCAGTTCTTC
CASQGLVGGEQFF
>TRBJ2-3|NA|TRBV30|NA
TGTGCCTGGAAGACCTCACCTCTCGTTTTAAAATCAGATACGCAGTATTTT
CAWKTSPLVLKSDTQYF
>TRBJ2-2|NA|TRBV6-6|many
TGTGCCAGCAGTTACCAAAGCCACGGGAACACCGGGGAGCTGTTTTTT
CASSYQSHGNTGELFF
>TRBJ2-7|TRBD2|TRBV7-2|many
TGTGCCAGCAGCTTAGGAGCGGGGTCACGTTGGGACGAGCAGTACTTC
CASSLGAGSRWDEQYF
>TRBJ1-3|NA|TRBV27|many
TGTGCCAGCAGGAAATTTATGGGAAACACCATATATTTT
CASRKFMGNTIYF
>TRBJ1-4|NA|TRBV7-2|NA
TGTGCCAGCAGCTTACCAGGGGCCGGGGAAAAACTGTTTTTT
CASSLPGAGEKLFF
>TRBJ2-3|NA|TRBV10-2|few
TGCGCCAGCAGCCGGGTGGCAGCCGCAGATACGCAGTATTTC
CASSRVAAADTQYF
>TRBJ1-4|TRBD1|TRBV7-9|few
TGTGCCAGCAGTCCGGACAGGGTTTTTGAAAAACTGTTTTTT
CASSPDRVFEKLFF